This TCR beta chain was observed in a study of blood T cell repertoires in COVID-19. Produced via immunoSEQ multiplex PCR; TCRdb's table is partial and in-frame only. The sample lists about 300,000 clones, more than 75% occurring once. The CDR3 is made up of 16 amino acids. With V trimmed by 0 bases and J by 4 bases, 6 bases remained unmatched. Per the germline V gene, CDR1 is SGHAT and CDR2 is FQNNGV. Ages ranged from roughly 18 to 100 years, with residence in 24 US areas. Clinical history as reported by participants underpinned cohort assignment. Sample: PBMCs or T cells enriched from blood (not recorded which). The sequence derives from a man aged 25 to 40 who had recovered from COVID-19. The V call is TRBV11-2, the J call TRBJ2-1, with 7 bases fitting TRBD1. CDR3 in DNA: TGTGCCAGCAGCTTAGACCCGGGACAGCGTTACAATGAGCAGTTCTTC. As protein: CASSLDPGQRYNEQFF. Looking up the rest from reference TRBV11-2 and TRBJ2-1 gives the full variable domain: EAGVAQSPRYKIIEKRQSVAFWCNPISGHATLYWYQQILGQGPKLLIQFQNNGVVDDSQLPKDRFSAERLKGVDSTLKIQPAKLEDSAVYLCASSLDPGQRYNEQFFGPGTRLTVL.